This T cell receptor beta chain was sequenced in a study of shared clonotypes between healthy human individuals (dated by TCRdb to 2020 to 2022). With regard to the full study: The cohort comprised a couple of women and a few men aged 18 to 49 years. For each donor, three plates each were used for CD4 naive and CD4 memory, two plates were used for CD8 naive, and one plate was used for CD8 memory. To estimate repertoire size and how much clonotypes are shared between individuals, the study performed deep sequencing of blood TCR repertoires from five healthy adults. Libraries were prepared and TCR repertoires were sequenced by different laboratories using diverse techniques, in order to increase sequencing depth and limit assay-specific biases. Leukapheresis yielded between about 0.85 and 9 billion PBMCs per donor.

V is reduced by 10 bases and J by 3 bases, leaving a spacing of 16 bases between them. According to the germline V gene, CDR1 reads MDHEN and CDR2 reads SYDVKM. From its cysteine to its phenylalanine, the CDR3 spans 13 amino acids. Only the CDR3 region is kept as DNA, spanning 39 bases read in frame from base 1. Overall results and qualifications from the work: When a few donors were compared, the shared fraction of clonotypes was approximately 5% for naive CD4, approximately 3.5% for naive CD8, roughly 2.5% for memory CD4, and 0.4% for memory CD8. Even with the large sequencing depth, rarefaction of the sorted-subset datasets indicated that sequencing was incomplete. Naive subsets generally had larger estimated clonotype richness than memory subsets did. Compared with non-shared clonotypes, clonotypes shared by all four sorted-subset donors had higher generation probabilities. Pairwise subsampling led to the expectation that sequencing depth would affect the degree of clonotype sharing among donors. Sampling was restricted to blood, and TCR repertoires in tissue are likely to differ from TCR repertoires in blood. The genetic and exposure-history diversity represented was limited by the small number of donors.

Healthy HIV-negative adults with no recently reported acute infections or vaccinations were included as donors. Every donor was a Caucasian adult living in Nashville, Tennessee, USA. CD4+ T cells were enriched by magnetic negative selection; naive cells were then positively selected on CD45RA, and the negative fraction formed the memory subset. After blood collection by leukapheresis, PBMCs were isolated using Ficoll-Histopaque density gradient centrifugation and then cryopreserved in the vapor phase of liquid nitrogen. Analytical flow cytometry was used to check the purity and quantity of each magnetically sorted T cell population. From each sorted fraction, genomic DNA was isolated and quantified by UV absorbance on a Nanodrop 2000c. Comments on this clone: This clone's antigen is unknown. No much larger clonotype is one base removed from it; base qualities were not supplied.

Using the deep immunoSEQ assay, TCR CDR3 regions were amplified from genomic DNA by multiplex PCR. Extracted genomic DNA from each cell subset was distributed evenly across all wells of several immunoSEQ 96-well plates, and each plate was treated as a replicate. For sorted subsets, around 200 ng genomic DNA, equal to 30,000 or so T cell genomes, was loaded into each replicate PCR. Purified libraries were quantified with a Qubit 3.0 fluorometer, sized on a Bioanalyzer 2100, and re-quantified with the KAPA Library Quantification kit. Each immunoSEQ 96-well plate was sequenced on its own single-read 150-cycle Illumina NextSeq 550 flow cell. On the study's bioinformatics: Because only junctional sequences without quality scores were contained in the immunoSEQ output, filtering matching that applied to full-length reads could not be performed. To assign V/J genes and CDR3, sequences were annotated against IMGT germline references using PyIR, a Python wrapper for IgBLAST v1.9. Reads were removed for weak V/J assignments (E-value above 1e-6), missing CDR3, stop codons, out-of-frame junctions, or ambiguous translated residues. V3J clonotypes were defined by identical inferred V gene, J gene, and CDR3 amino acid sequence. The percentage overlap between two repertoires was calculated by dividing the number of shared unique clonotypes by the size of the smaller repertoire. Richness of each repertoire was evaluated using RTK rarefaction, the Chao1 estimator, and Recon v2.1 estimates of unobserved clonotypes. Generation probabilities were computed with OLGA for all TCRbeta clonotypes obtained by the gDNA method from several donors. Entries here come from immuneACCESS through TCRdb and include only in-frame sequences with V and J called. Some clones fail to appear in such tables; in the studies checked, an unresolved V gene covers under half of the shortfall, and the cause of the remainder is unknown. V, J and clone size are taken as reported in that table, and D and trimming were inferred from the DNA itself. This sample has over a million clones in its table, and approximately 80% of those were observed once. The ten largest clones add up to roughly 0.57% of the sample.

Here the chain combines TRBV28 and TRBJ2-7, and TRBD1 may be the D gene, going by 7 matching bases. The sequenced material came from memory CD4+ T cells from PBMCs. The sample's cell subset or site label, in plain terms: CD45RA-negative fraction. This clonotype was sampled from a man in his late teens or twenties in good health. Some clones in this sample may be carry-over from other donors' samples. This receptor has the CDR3 CATLGQGGYEQYF. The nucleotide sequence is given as TGTGCCACCCTGGGGCAGGGGGGCTACGAGCAGTACTTC.